This TCR beta chain is drawn from a study of blood T cell repertoires in COVID-19. This clone is a singleton in its sample. Trimming at V came to 3 bases and at J to 3 bases, leaving 1 base not matched to a gene. There are 15 residues in the CDR3. Germline V gene sequence: CDR1 SGHTA, CDR2 FQGTGA. Sequenced by immunoSEQ multiplex PCR; TCRdb stores in-frame clones only, minus some. Of roughly 290,000 clones listed, around nine tenths were seen once; the top ten hold around 0.8%. This sequence originates from a young man with acute or convalescent COVID-19. V and J are TRBV7-3 and TRBJ2-2, with 10 bases identical to TRBD2. Material: peripheral blood. The CDR3 here is CASSFLAGDTGELFF. Here the CDR3 DNA reads TGTGCCAGCAGCTTTCTAGCGGGAGACACCGGGGAGCTGTTTTTT. The full variable domain, with the rest looked up from reference TRBV7-3 and TRBJ2-2, is GAGVSQTPSNKVTEKGKYVELRCDPISGHTALYWYRQSLGQGPEFLIYFQGTGAADDSGLPNDRFFAVRPEGSVSTLKIQRTERGDSAVYLCASSFLAGDTGELFFGEGSRLTVL.